The clone carrying this T cell receptor (beta chain) was recorded a few times. Its target is not known. Trimming at V came to 3 bases and at J to 3 bases, leaving 6 bases not matched to a gene. There are 15 residues in the CDR3. Germline assignment: CDR1 SGHTA and CDR2 FQGNSA. The sample originates from a study of T cell responses to AZD1222 COVID-19 vaccine. Profiling relied on immunoSEQ multiplex PCR, and the TCRdb table lists in-frame clones only, not all of them. The data hold about 150,000 clones, with roughly 88% observed a single time. General study findings and limits: Clonal diversity may have been underestimated in mostly white British donors. Baseline serology detected seropositivity in only 5 or 6 AZD1222 recipients. Vaccine-associated CD4 TCRs ranged over spike, dominating at 160-218 and 743-854.

The sequence derives from an adult who received the AZD1222 COVID-19 vaccine. This chain connects TRBV7-2 to TRBJ2-7; 9 bases agree with TRBD2. Specimen: peripheral blood, collected 28 days after the second AZD1222 dose. The CDR3 region is CASSFYAGGNYEQYF. CDR3 nucleotide sequence: TGTGCCAGCAGCTTTTATGCGGGAGGGAACTACGAGCAGTACTTC. The complete variable domain, with remaining parts taken from reference TRBV7-2 and TRBJ2-7, reads GAGVSQSPSNKVTEKGKDVELRCDPISGHTALYWYRQSLGQGLEFLIYFQGNSAPDKSGLPSDRFSAERTGGSVSTLTIQRTQQEDSAVYLCASSFYAGGNYEQYFGPGTRLTVT.